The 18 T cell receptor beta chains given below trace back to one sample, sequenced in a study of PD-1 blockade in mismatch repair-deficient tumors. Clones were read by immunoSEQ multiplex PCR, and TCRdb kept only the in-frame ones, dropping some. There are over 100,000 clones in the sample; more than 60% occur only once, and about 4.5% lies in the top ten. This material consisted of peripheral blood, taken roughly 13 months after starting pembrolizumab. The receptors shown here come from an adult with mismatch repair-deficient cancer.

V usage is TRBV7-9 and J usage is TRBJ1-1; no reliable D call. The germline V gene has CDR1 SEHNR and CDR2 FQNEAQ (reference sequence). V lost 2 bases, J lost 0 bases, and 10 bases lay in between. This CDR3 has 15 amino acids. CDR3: CASSLYDFLNTEAFF. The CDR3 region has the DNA TGTGCCAGCAGCTTATACGATTTCTTGAACACTGAAGCTTTCTTT.

CDR3 nucleotide sequence: TGTGCCAGCTCACCAGGATTTGCAGTGAAAGAGACCCAGTACTTC. Translating gives CASSPGFAVKETQYF. The V gene is TRBV18, the J gene TRBJ2-5; no clear D gene. The V end lost 2 bases, the J end lost 3 bases, and 13 bases lay between the germline ends. The CDR3 spans 15 residues. Germline loops: CDR1 KGHSH, CDR2 LQKENI.

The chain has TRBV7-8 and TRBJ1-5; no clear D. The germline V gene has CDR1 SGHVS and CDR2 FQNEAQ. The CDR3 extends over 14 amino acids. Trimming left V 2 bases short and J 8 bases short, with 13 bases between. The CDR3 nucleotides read TGTGCCAGCAGCTTATTATTTGGGCGGGAGCCCCAGCATTTT. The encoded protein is CASSLLFGREPQHF.

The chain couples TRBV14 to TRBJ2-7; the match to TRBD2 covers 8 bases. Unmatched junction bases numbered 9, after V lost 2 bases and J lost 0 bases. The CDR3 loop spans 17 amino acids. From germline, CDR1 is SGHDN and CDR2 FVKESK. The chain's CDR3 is CASSQNDLSGSSYEQYF. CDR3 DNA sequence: TGTGCCAGCAGCCAAAACGACCTCAGCGGGAGCTCCTACGAGCAGTACTTC.

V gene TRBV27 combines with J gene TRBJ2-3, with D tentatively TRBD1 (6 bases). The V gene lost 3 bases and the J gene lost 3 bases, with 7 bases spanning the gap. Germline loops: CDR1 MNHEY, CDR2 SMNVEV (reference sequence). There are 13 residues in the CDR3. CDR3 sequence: CASSLDRTDTQYF. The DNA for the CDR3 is TGTGCCAGCAGTTTGGACAGAACAGATACGCAGTATTTT.

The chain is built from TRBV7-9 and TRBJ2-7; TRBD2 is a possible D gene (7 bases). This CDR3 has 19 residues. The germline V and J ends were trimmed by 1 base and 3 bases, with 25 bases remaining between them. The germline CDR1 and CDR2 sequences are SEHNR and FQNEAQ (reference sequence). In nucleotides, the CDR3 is TGTGCCAGCAGCTTAGACGGGGGGCTAGGAGTTCGGATAGGCTACGAGCAGTACTTC. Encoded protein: CASSLDGGLGVRIGYEQYF. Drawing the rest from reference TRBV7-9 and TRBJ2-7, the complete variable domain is DTGVSQNPRHKITKRGQNVTFRCDPISEHNRLYWYRQTLGQGPEFLTYFQNEAQLEKSRLLSDRFSAERPKGSFSTLEIQRTEQGDSAMYLCASSLDGGLGVRIGYEQYFGPGTRLTVT.

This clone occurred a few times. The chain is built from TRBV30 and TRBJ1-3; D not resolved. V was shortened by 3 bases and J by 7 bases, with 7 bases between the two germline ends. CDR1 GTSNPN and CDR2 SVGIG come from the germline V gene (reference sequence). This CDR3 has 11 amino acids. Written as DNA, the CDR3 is TGTGCCTGGAGCCGTGGGAACACCATATATTTT. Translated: CAWSRGNTIYF.

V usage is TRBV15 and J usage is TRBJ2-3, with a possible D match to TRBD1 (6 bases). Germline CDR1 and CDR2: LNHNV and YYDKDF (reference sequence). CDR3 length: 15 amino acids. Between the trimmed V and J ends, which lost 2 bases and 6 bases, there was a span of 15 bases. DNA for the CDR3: TGTGCCACCAGCAGAACGATCCGGGACACGGATACGCAGTATTTT. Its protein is CATSRTIRDTDTQYF.

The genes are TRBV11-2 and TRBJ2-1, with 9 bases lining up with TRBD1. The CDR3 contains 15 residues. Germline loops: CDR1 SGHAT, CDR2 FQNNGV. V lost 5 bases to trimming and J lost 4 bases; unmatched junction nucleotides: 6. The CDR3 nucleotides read TGTGCCAGCAGCCCTAGGGGGACAGGGTACAATGAGCAGTTCTTC. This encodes CASSPRGTGYNEQFF.

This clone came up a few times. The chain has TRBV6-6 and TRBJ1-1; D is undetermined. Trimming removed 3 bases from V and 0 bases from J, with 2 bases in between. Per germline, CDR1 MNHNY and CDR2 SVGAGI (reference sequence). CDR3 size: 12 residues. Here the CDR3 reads CASSYVNTEAFF. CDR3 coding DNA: TGTGCCAGCAGTTATGTGAACACTGAAGCTTTCTTT.

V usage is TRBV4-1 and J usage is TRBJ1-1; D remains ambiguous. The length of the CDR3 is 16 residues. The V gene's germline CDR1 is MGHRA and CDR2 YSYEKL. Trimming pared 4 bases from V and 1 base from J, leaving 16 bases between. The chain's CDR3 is CASSLLGRSKNTEAFF. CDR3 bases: TGCGCCAGCAGCCTCTTAGGACGTTCGAAGAACACTGAAGCTTTCTTT.

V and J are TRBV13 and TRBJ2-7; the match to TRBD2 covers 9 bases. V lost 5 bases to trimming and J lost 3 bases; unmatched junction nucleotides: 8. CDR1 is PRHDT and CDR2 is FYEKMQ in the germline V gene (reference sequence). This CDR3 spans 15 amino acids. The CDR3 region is CASSEGTSGHYEQYF. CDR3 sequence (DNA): TGTGCCAGCAGCGAGGGTACTAGCGGGCACTACGAGCAGTACTTC. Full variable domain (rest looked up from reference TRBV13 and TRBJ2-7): AAGVIQSPRHLIKEKRETATLKCYPIPRHDTVYWYQQGPGQDPQFLISFYEKMQSDKGSIPDRFSAQQFSDYHSELNMSSLELGDSALYFCASSEGTSGHYEQYFGPGTRLTVT.

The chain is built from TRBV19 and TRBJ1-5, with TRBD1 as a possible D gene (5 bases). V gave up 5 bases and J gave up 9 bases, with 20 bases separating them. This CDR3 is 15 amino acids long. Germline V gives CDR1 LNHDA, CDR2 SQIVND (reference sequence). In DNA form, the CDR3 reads TGTGCCAGTAGTCTTAGACAGCCGGCCGCGTCGCCCCAGCATTTT. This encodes CASSLRQPAASPQHF. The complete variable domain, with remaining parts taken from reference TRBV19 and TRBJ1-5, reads DGGITQSPKYLFRKEGQNVTLSCEQNLNHDAMYWYRQDPGQGLRLIYYSQIVNDFQKGDIAEGYSVSREKKESFPLTVTSAQKNPTAFYLCASSLRQPAASPQHFGDGTRLSIL.

This chain's CDR3 is CASSPWTVSYEQYF. The CDR3 nucleotides are TGTGCCAGCAGTCCCTGGACAGTCTCCTACGAGCAGTACTTC. The chain carries TRBV25-1 and TRBJ2-7; possible D gene TRBD1, 6 bases. V lost 5 bases, J lost 0 bases, and 11 bases lay in between. CDR1 is MGHDK and CDR2 is SYGVNS in the germline V gene. This CDR3 contains 14 residues.

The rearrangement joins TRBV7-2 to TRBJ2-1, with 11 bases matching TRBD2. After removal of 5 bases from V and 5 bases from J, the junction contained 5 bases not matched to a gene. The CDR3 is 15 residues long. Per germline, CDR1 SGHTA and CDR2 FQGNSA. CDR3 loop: CASSRSGRAHNEQFF. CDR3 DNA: TGTGCCAGCAGCCGTAGCGGGAGGGCTCACAATGAGCAGTTCTTC.

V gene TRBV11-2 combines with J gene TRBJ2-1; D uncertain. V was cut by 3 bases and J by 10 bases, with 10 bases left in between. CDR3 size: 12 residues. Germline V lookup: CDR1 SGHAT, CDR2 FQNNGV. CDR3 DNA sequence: TGTGCCAGCAGCTTCCCAGCAGGAGAGCAGTTCTTC. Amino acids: CASSFPAGEQFF.

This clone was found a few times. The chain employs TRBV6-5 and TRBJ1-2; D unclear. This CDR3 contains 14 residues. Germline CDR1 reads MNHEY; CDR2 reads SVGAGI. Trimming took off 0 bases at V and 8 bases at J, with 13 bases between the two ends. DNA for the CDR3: TGTGCCAGCAGTTACTCGATTGCCGTGTGGGGCTACACCTTC. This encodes CASSYSIAVWGYTF.

The CDR3 is CASSLAEGYNEQFF. The DNA of the CDR3 is TGTGCCAGCAGCTTAGCGGAGGGCTACAATGAGCAGTTCTTC. The chain uses TRBV7-8 and TRBJ2-1; a weak D match, TRBD2 (6 bases). CDR1 and CDR2 from the germline V gene are SGHVS and FQNEAQ. Deletions cut 0 bases from V and 3 bases from J, with 6 bases between. This CDR3 has 14 residues.